The table lists the clone carrying this TCR beta chain with a few counts. What it recognizes is unknown. 60 Vbeta and 13 Jbeta primers were used in PCR. Only in-frame clones appear in the TCRdb table, and some are missing; sequencing was by immunoSEQ multiplex PCR. The table records about 80,000 clones, roughly two thirds of them present only once. The data stem from a study of cytomegalovirus exposure and HLA in healthy donors. Overall study: One earlier analysis, a look at 150 million to 200 million T cells, found some 100 million unique TCR beta sequences. Findings and caveats of the study: Reports indicate that TCR beta sequences accurately predicted the HLA-A and HLA-B alleles of most subjects. The classifier was said to identify cytomegalovirus status with high specificity and sensitivity. Cytomegalovirus association was listed for about 180 TCR beta chains.

Per germline, CDR1 SGDLS and CDR2 YYNGEE. The CDR3 totals 14 residues. V was trimmed by 1 base and J by 7 bases, leaving 9 bases between them. The sequenced sample consisted of PBMCs. V gene TRBV9 combines with J gene TRBJ1-6, with D hard to call. This clonotype originated in a woman between 50 and 59 years old in good health and CMV-seropositive. CDR3 loop: CASSVLNSNSPLHF. CDR3 in DNA: TGTGCCAGCAGCGTACTGAATAGCAATTCACCCCTCCACTTT. Complete variable domain (other parts from reference TRBV9 and TRBJ1-6): DSGVTQTPKHLITATGQRVTLRCSPRSGDLSVYWYQQSLDQGLQFLIQYYNGEERAKGNILERFSAQQFPDLHSELNLSSLELGDSALYFCASSVLNSNSPLHFGNGTRLTVT.